This T cell receptor (beta chain) was captured by sequencing in a study of T cells in Graves' hyperthyroidism and ophthalmopathy. Study outcomes and limitations: Most thyroid clonotypes expanded above 0.001 appeared in blood too.

In patients aged 18 to 65, hyperthyroidism was newly diagnosed, with duration under 2 months. Diagnostic decisions used clinical symptoms, serum thyroxine and TRAb, thyroid ultrasound and orbital computed tomography. This sample holds PBMCs from about 10 ml fresh peripheral blood. From RNA transcripts, TCR beta CDR3 regions were amplified. In the first-round RT-PCR of the TCR CDR3, the HTBI primer set was used. TCRdb recomputed calls from the multiplex PCR reads with MiXCR, one row per CDR3 protein. The sample consists of 250,000 to 300,000 distinct CDR3 sequences, roughly an eighth of them appearing once. A remark on this clonotype: No antigen is known for it.

Input material: blood. This receptor was taken from a woman between 40 and 55 years old with Graves' hyperthyroidism.

The CDR3 sequence: CASSPPGDHYGYTF. The CDR3 nucleotides read TGTGCCAGCAGTCCCCCAGGAGACCACTATGGCTACACCTTC. This chain connects TRBV12-3 or TRBV12-4 to TRBJ1-2; D remains ambiguous. This CDR3 comprises 14 residues. V was trimmed by 5 bases and J by 3 bases, leaving 13 bases between them.